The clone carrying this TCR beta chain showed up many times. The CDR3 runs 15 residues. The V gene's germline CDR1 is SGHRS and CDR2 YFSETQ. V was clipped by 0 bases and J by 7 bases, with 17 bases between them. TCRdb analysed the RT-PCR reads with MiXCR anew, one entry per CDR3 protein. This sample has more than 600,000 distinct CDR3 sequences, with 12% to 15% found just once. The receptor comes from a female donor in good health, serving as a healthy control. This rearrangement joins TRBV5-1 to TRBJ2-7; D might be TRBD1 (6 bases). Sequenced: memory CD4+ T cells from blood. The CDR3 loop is CASSLAGASGREQYF. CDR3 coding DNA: TGCGCCAGCAGCTTGGCAGGGGCTTCAGGAAGGGAGCAGTACTTC.